These T cell receptor beta chains were read from a single sample in a study of T cells in Graves' hyperthyroidism and ophthalmopathy. TCRdb analysed the multiplex PCR reads with MiXCR anew, one entry per CDR3 protein. The table records roughly 510,000 distinct CDR3 sequences, 20% to 25% of them present only once. The sequenced sample consisted of blood. The receptors were gathered from a man between 18 and 35 years old with Graves' hyperthyroidism. CDR3s include the opening cysteine and the closing phenylalanine or tryptophan. The order of the fields is V gene, D gene, clone size, J gene, CDR3 DNA, CDR3 protein. D genes are given only for firm matches. Only part of the rows carry a size: once, few, many, or a class if the clone is expanded.

>TRBV10-3|NA|few|TRBJ2-2
TGTGCCATACAGAAGGAGATGAACACCGGGGAGCTGGTTTTT
CAIQKEMNTGELVF
>TRBV28|TRBD1|many|TRBJ1-2
TGTGCCAGCACCAAATGGGGACAGGGAACTTATGGCTACACCTTC
CASTKWGQGTYGYTF
>TRBV28|TRBD1|NA|TRBJ1-5
TGTGCCAGCAGTTTAAGGGGGACAGTCAATCAGCCCCAGCATTTT
CASSLRGTVNQPQHF
>TRBV28|NA|many|TRBJ2-7
TGTGCCAGCAGTTTCCAACGGGCTAGCTCCTACGAGCAGTACTTC
CASSFQRASSYEQYF
>TRBV30|NA|NA|TRBJ2-2
TGTGCCTGTTCTGGGGGGCCGTACACCGGGGAGCTGTTTTTT
CACSGGPYTGELFF
>TRBV7-2|NA|few|TRBJ2-7
TGTGCCAGCAGCTTGTCGTACAGCCTCGAGCAGTACTTC
CASSLSYSLEQYF
>TRBV28|NA|many|TRBJ2-7
TGTGCCAGCACCCCCGTGAAGGGCCGCAACGAGCAGTACTTC
CASTPVKGRNEQYF
>TRBV6-1|NA|NA|TRBJ1-5
TGTGCCAGCAGTGTGAATAGGGCGAGCCAGCCCCAGCATTTT
CASSVNRASQPQHF
>TRBV6-1|NA|many|TRBJ2-7
TGTGCCAGCAGTCCACGGACAGAAGAGCAGTACTTC
CASSPRTEEQYF
>TRBV20-1|NA|NA|TRBJ2-7
TGCAGTGCTAGCCTATCACATCTCCAGCAGTACTTC
CSASLSHLQQYF
>TRBV19|TRBD1|many|TRBJ1-5
TGTGCCAGTAGTATGGGGACAGGGGACCAGCCCCAGCATTTT
CASSMGTGDQPQHF
>TRBV9|TRBD1|many|TRBJ1-1
TGTGCCAGCAGCGTAGAGGCAGGGGGCCCGAACACTGAAGCTTTCTTT
CASSVEAGGPNTEAFF
>TRBV18|NA|once|TRBJ2-3
TGTGCCAGCTCACCACTTTATGGAGCTAGCACAGATACGCAGTATTTT
CASSPLYGASTDTQYF
>TRBV28|NA|NA|TRBJ1-3
TGTGCCAGCAGTTTCTGGCGGGGGAACACCATATATTTT
CASSFWRGNTIYF
>TRBV3-1|TRBD1|NA|TRBJ2-7
TGTGCCAGCAGCCAAGATCGGGGGACAGGGGGTTACGAGCAGTACTTC
CASSQDRGTGGYEQYF
>TRBV28|NA|few|TRBJ2-7
TGTGCCAGCAGTCCCCTTCAGGGACAAAGGAAGTTC
CASSPLQGQRKF
>TRBV20-1|TRBD1|many|TRBJ2-7
TGCAGTGCTAGTGCCACAGGGGGCTCCGAGCAGTACTTC
CSASATGGSEQYF
>TRBV11-2|NA|NA|TRBJ1-1
TGTGCCAGCAGCGACGGGCTGCCCGAAGCTTTCTTT
CASSDGLPEAFF
>TRBV12-3/TRBV12-4|NA|many|TRBJ1-5
TGTGCCAGCAGTTTAGAGGGTGACGGCAATCAGCCCCAGCATTTT
CASSLEGDGNQPQHF
>TRBV6-5|TRBD1|NA|TRBJ2-5
TGTGCCAGCATGGACAGGGCAGAGACCCAGTACTTC
CASMDRAETQYF
>TRBV29-1|NA|many|TRBJ1-2
TGCAGCGTTGATTCGATGAAGGCAGGGAGGGCCTATGGCTACACCTTC
CSVDSMKAGRAYGYTF
>TRBV6-5|TRBD2|many|TRBJ2-5
TGTGCCAGTGCTAGCGGGGTCCCACTAGAGACCCAGTACTTC
CASASGVPLETQYF
>TRBV6-1|NA|many|TRBJ2-7
TGTGCCAGCACCCTACGGAGGGACAGTTACGAGCAGTACTTC
CASTLRRDSYEQYF
>TRBV11-2|TRBD1|many|TRBJ2-4
TGTGCCAGCAGCTTTTACAGGGGGGTGAGCAACATTCAGTACTTC
CASSFYRGVSNIQYF
>TRBV7-3|TRBD1|NA|TRBJ2-5
TGTGCCAGCAGCTTAACCTCCGACAGGGAAGAGACCCAGTACTTC
CASSLTSDREETQYF
>TRBV7-8|TRBD2|many|TRBJ2-7
TGTGCCAGCAGCTTAGGTAGCGGGTACGAGCAGTACTTC
CASSLGSGYEQYF
>TRBV5-1|NA|NA|TRBJ1-6
TGCGCCAGCAGCAGGGGGGTAAATTCACCCCTCCACTTT
CASSRGVNSPLHF
>TRBV6-5|NA|NA|TRBJ1-2
TGTGCCAGCAGTTCTCCCACGGGACGGACCTATGGCTACACCTTC
CASSSPTGRTYGYTF
>TRBV24-1|NA|many|TRBJ2-5
TGTGCCACCAGTGGCTCCGGGACCCCAGAGACCCAGTACTTC
CATSGSGTPETQYF
>TRBV4-2|TRBD1|few|TRBJ1-1
TGTGCCAGCAGCCAAGATTTGGGCAGGGGGTACACTGAAGCTTTCTTT
CASSQDLGRGYTEAFF
>TRBV7-9|NA|many|TRBJ2-6
TGTGCCAGCAGTGGCGTCTCTGGGGCCAACGTCCTGACTTTC
CASSGVSGANVLTF
>TRBV28|NA|many|TRBJ1-1
TGTGCCAGCAGTGTGGGACTTAAGAACACTGAAGCTTTCTTT
CASSVGLKNTEAFF
>TRBV10-2|NA|NA|TRBJ2-7
TGCGCCAGCAGACAGACGGTAGTCTACGAGCAGTACTTC
CASRQTVVYEQYF